Here is one T cell receptor (beta chain) with its context. The antigen it binds to is not known. No clone much larger than this one lies a single base away; base qualities are absent. The germline V gene yields MNHNS for CDR1 and SASEGT for CDR2. Including the terminal cysteine and phenylalanine, the CDR3 comprises 15 residues. Solely the CDR3 DNA is kept, with 45 bases framed from the first base. Trimming removed 3 bases from V and 3 bases from J; the gene matches leave 7 bases unexplained. The library relied on the immunoSEQ multiplex PCR assay. Sourced from immuneACCESS, this table was stored by TCRdb with only in-frame sequences that have V and J called. A share of the clones is absent; for the studies checked, an unresolved V gene accounts for under half, and the remainder has no known explanation. The sample table contains tens of thousands of clones; only one count was recorded for about 85% of them. Approximately 8% of the sample rests with the top ten.

The data were taken from a study of T cell changes during pregnancy in multiple sclerosis (dated by TCRdb to about 2019). In the study overall: The study looked at changes in the T cell repertoire across pregnancy in women with multiple sclerosis.

The rearranged chain carries TRBV6-1 and TRBJ1-1; the junction holds 7 bases that match TRBD1. The material was CD8+ T cells from peripheral blood mononuclear cells, obtained after pregnancy. The source is a female donor with multiple sclerosis, enrolled in a pregnancy study. The CDR3 is CASSDPQGLDTEAFF. The bases read TGTGCCAGCAGTGACCCACAGGGGCTGGACACTGAAGCTTTCTTT.